These T cell receptor beta chains were read from a single sample in a study of T cells in Graves' hyperthyroidism and ophthalmopathy. TCRdb re-called the multiplex PCR reads with MiXCR, one entry per CDR3 protein. The data show about 700,000 distinct CDR3 sequences, around 15% seen once. The sequenced material came from blood. The receptors come from a young woman with Graves' hyperthyroidism. The CDR3 runs from the conserved cysteine through the conserved F or W. Each record gives: CDR3 protein, CDR3 DNA, D gene, clone size, V gene, J gene. D genes are given only for firm matches. A clone size is listed for some rows: how often the clone was seen (once, few, many), or a class if it is expanded.

CASSQGWTDTQYF,TGCGCCAGCAGCCAAGGCTGGACGGATACGCAGTATTTT,NA,many,TRBV4-1,TRBJ2-3
CASSLSRDGGSNQPQHF,TGTGCCAGCAGCTTGAGCAGGGACGGAGGGAGCAATCAGCCCCAGCATTTT,NA,few,TRBV7-9,TRBJ1-5
CASSLRGGAKNIQYF,TGTGCCAGCAGTTTAAGGGGGGGAGCCAAAAACATTCAGTACTTC,NA,many,TRBV28,TRBJ2-4
CASSSTSGSIYEQFF,TGTGCCAGCAGCTCGACTAGCGGGAGTATCTATGAGCAGTTCTTC,TRBD2,few,TRBV11-2,TRBJ2-1
CSAAQGSNYGYTF,TGCAGTGCTGCTCAGGGTAGTAACTATGGCTACACCTTC,NA,many,TRBV20-1,TRBJ1-2
CASSHREEEKLFF,TGCGCCAGCAGCCACCGGGAGGAGGAAAAACTGTTTTTT,NA,NA,TRBV4-1,TRBJ1-4
CAWSIYGGQAKNIQYF,TGTGCCTGGAGTATCTATGGAGGGCAGGCCAAAAACATTCAGTACTTC,NA,few,TRBV30,TRBJ2-4
CASSFYAGAGYNEQFF,TGTGCCAGCAGCTTCTACGCCGGAGCTGGTTACAATGAGCAGTTCTTC,NA,many,TRBV7-2,TRBJ2-1
CASMTGQGSRAKNIQYF,TGTGCCAGCATGACGGGACAGGGGTCGAGGGCCAAAAACATTCAGTACTTC,TRBD1,few,TRBV6-1,TRBJ2-4
CSATDRVEETQYF,TGCAGTGCTACTGACAGGGTAGAAGAGACCCAGTACTTC,TRBD1,few,TRBV20-1,TRBJ2-5
CAGSFTRGGNTEAFF,TGTGCCGGCAGTTTCACCCGGGGGGGGAACACTGAAGCTTTCTTT,NA,few,TRBV12-3/TRBV12-4,TRBJ1-1
CSASLYRGNNEQFF,TGCAGTGCTAGTCTATACAGGGGTAACAATGAGCAGTTCTTC,TRBD1,many,TRBV20-1,TRBJ2-1
CSAPRPSSYNEQFF,TGCAGTGCTCCCCGGCCGAGCTCCTACAATGAGCAGTTCTTC,NA,NA,TRBV20-1,TRBJ2-1
CASSLGGENQPQHF,TGTGCCAGCAGCTTAGGGGGGGAGAATCAGCCCCAGCATTTT,NA,few,TRBV7-2,TRBJ1-5
CASSLDGGRDTQYF,TGCGCCAGCAGCTTGGATGGGGGACGAGATACGCAGTATTTT,NA,many,TRBV5-1,TRBJ2-3
CASSARDRGLAKNIQYF,TGTGCCAGCAGCGCCCGGGACAGGGGTCTAGCCAAAAACATTCAGTACTTC,TRBD1,NA,TRBV6-1,TRBJ2-4
CASHSGLGLGEQYF,TGTGCCAGCCACTCAGGACTGGGGTTGGGAGAGCAGTACTTC,NA,many,TRBV6-1,TRBJ2-7
CASSQWDRGNYGYTF,TGTGCCAGCAGCCAGTGGGACAGGGGTAACTATGGCTACACCTTC,TRBD1,many,TRBV3-1,TRBJ1-2
CASSLSPQEYSPLHF,TGTGCCAGCAGCCTAAGCCCGCAGGAGTATTCACCCCTCCACTTT,NA,many,TRBV3-1,TRBJ1-6
CASSLDLGAGSNTGELFF,TGTGCCAGCAGCTTAGACCTTGGGGCGGGCTCCAACACCGGGGAGCTGTTTTTT,NA,NA,TRBV13,TRBJ2-2
CASSLVSHGDETQYF,TGTGCCAGCAGCTTGGTTTCCCACGGGGACGAGACCCAGTACTTC,NA,NA,TRBV7-9,TRBJ2-5
CASNQGHPYEQYF,TGTGCCAGCAATCAGGGACACCCTTACGAGCAGTACTTC,NA,many,TRBV2,TRBJ2-7
CASSLASPGKYGYTF,TGTGCCAGCAGCTTAGCAAGTCCGGGCAAATATGGCTACACCTTC,NA,many,TRBV7-9,TRBJ1-2
CASIVGGNYGYTF,TGTGCCAGCATCGTGGGCGGGAACTATGGCTACACCTTC,NA,many,TRBV2,TRBJ1-2
CASSQDHRGTYYGYTF,TGTGCCAGCAGCCAAGATCACAGGGGGACATACTATGGCTACACCTTC,TRBD1,few,TRBV14,TRBJ1-2
CASSLESALFGNTIYF,TGTGCCAGCTCACTGGAGAGCGCGCTATTTGGAAACACCATATATTTT,NA,NA,TRBV18,TRBJ1-3
CASSLVYSNYGYTF,TGTGCCAGCAGTTTAGTTTACAGCAACTATGGCTACACCTTC,NA,NA,TRBV28,TRBJ1-2
CASSQGRGTNFGRETQYF,TGTGCCAGCAGCCAAGGAAGGGGGACTAACTTCGGTCGGGAGACCCAGTACTTC,NA,NA,TRBV14,TRBJ2-5
CASSQQGRGNTEAFF,TGTGCCAGCTCACAACAGGGGCGAGGGAACACTGAAGCTTTCTTT,TRBD1,many,TRBV18,TRBJ1-1
CASSYDLDYGYTF,TGTGCCAGCAGTTACGACCTTGACTATGGCTACACCTTC,NA,few,TRBV6-5,TRBJ1-2
CASSDYPWDSYNEQFF,TGCGCCAGCAGTGATTATCCCTGGGACAGTTACAATGAGCAGTTCTTC,TRBD1,few,TRBV10-2,TRBJ2-1